This T cell receptor beta chain derives from a study of human T cells and chemical hapten exposure. Across the whole study: Alopecia universalis, totalis or areata was present in patients who were mostly female.

Whole-study findings and limits: Expanded TCR sets contained significantly more large CDR3 similarity clusters than controls.

TCRdb reprocessed the RACE reads via MiXCR and lists one record per CDR3 protein. The table shows some 400,000 distinct CDR3 sequences, with around 4.8% occurring only once. This clonotype came up many times. The target antigen is unknown. CDR3 length: 15 residues. The germline V and J ends were trimmed by 7 bases and 3 bases, with 19 bases remaining between them. Regarding time point: patch test 1, 2 weeks after DPC sensitization. Treatment denoted: therapeutic diphenylcyclopropenone sensitization with weekly scalp DPC. Each patch test followed a blood draw. V and J are TRBV12-3 or TRBV12-4 and TRBJ2-7; a weak D match, TRBD1 (6 bases). The input for sequencing was whole blood, taken in connection with sensitization to the hapten diphenylcyclopropenone (DPC). The sequence derives from a woman aged 45-60 years with alopecia areata. Some clones in this sample may be carry-over from other donors' samples. CDR3 DNA sequence: TGTGCCAGCACCTTAGGGGGTTCATTTTACTACGAGCAGTACTTC. Its protein product is CASTLGGSFYYEQYF.